Listed here are 31 T cell receptor beta chains from one sample, sequenced in a study of shared clonotypes between healthy human individuals. Generated by immunoSEQ multiplex PCR, the TCRdb table keeps only in-frame clones and is missing some. The sample contains 500,000 to 650,000 clones, just over 75% of which appear only once. The sequenced material came from PBMCs. These TCRs come from a woman between 40 and 55 years old in good health. Some clones in this sample may be carry-over from other donors' samples.

The V call is TRBV18, the J call TRBJ1-1; D is undetermined. Trimming took off 3 bases at V and 2 bases at J, with 22 bases between the two ends. CDR1 and CDR2 from the germline V gene are KGHSH and LQKENI. This CDR3 is 18 amino acids long. The CDR3 reads CASSPGTMLQTINTEAFF. DNA of the CDR3: TGTGCCAGCTCACCCGGAACGATGCTGCAGACGATCAACACTGAAGCTTTCTTT.

The chain combines TRBV28 with TRBJ2-7; D is uncertain. This CDR3 spans 10 amino acids. Germline V gene data show CDR1 as MDHEN and CDR2 as SYDVKM. V dropped 3 bases and J dropped 5 bases, with 2 bases sitting between them. CDR3 nucleotide sequence: TGTGCCAGCAGTTTCGACGAGCAGTACTTC. Residues: CASSFDEQYF.

V is TRBV2 and J is TRBJ1-1; D unresolved. The CDR3 has 13 residues. V lost 5 bases and J lost 5, with 12 bases in between. The V gene's germline CDR1 is SNHLY and CDR2 FYNNEI. The CDR3 sequence: CASSRHRRTEAFF. The CDR3, as DNA: TGTGCCAGCAGTAGACACCGTAGGACTGAAGCTTTCTTT.

This sequence joins TRBV27 and TRBJ2-6; 8 bases match TRBD1. This CDR3 spans 17 amino acids. V shed 2 bases and J 3 bases; nucleotides not matched to a gene: 6. From germline, CDR1 is MNHEY and CDR2 SMNVEV (reference sequence). The DNA of the CDR3 is TGTGCCAGCAGTTTAGTGCAGGGGGCTGGTGGGGCCAACGTCCTGACTTTC. This translates into CASSLVQGAGGANVLTF.

The rearrangement links TRBV10-3 to TRBJ2-1, with D possibly matching TRBD2 (6 bases). Germline loops: CDR1 ENHRY, CDR2 SYGVKD. The CDR3 runs to 13 residues. V shed 2 bases and J shed 8 bases, with 10 bases lying between them. This chain's CDR3 is CAISEAGMDEQFF. The CDR3 DNA sequence: TGTGCCATCAGTGAGGCGGGAATGGATGAGCAGTTCTTC.

This clone was counted at least ten times. At the DNA level, this CDR3 is encoded by other sequences in the same sample as well. The V call is TRBV20-1, the J call TRBJ2-7; D is uncertain. The CDR3 runs to 11 residues. Trimming left V 7 bases short and J 0 bases short, with 7 bases between. Germline V gives CDR1 DFQATT, CDR2 SNEGSKA (reference sequence). The CDR3 DNA reads TGCAGTGTCCGCGGCTCCTACGAGCAGTACTTC. Translating it yields CSVRGSYEQYF.

The chain uses TRBV29-1 and TRBJ2-1; either TRBD1 or TRBD2 may supply D (5 bases each). Trimming took off 4 bases at V and 6 bases at J, with 16 bases between the two ends. The CDR3 is made up of 14 amino acids. CDR1 and CDR2 (germline): SQVTM, ANQGSEA. In DNA, the CDR3 is TGCAGCGTTGGATTGCAGGGACGGGGCAATGAGCAGTTCTTC. Protein: CSVGLQGRGNEQFF.

This clone was observed a few times. CDR3 nucleotide sequence: TGTGCCAGCAGCCCAGTAGGGGAGACCCAGTACTTC. Translation: CASSPVGETQYF. This rearrangement joins TRBV7-9 to TRBJ2-5; D not certain. The V end lost 5 bases, the J end lost 5 bases, and 9 bases lay between the germline ends. This CDR3 region has 12 residues. CDR1 is SEHNR and CDR2 is FQNEAQ in the germline V gene (reference sequence).

The gene calls are TRBV4-1 and TRBJ1-2; a possible D gene is TRBD1 (5 bases). The germline V gene encodes CDR1 MGHRA and CDR2 YSYEKL. CDR3 size: 14 residues. The V end lost 0 bases, the J end lost 4 bases, and 9 bases lay between the germline ends. The CDR3 coding sequence is TGCGCCAGCAGCCAAGAATCGAGGGGCTATGGCTACACCTTC. It codes for CASSQESRGYGYTF.

V is TRBV5-6 and J is TRBJ2-7; 12 bases are shared with TRBD1. This CDR3 is built from 15 residues. Germline CDR1 is SGHDT and CDR2 is YYEEEE. Unmatched junction bases numbered 11, after V lost 7 bases and J lost 6 bases. In DNA form, the CDR3 reads TGTGCCAGCCAACCTACGGGACAGGGGGCCTCCGAGCAGTACTTC. Its translation: CASQPTGQGASEQYF.

The chain carries TRBV5-4 and TRBJ2-6; D is uncertain. CDR3 length: 18 residues. Germline V gene data show CDR1 as SGHNT and CDR2 as YYREEE (reference sequence). Trimming removed 1 base at V and 0 bases at J, with 14 bases between. Here the CDR3 DNA reads TGTGCCAGCAGCTTGTTGACGGGCTGGAGCTCTGGGGCCAACGTCCTGACTTTC. It translates to CASSLLTGWSSGANVLTF.

V usage is TRBV2 and J usage is TRBJ2-7; 8 bases are a match to TRBD1. The CDR3 is 14 residues long. The V gene's germline CDR1 is SNHLY and CDR2 FYNNEI. Trimming at V came to 2 bases and at J to 7 bases, leaving 7 bases not matched to a gene. CDR3 nucleotide sequence: TGTGCCAGCAGTGAACGGCGGACAGGGTTAGAGCAGTACTTC. It is translated as CASSERRTGLEQYF.

The chain links TRBV2 to TRBJ2-7, with 13 bases identical to TRBD2. This CDR3 is built from 20 residues. Trimming removed 6 bases from V and 0 bases from J; junction bases left unmatched: 17. CDR1 is SNHLY and CDR2 is FYNNEI in the germline V gene. The CDR3 sequence: CASRGFGTGTSGTTSYEQYF. The CDR3 bases are TGTGCCAGCAGGGGGTTCGGAACCGGGACTAGCGGGACCACCTCCTACGAGCAGTACTTC. Full variable domain (missing parts from reference TRBV2 and TRBJ2-7): EPEVTQTPSHQVTQMGQEVILRCVPISNHLYFYWYRQILGQKVEFLVSFYNNEISEKSEIFDDQFSVERPDGSNFTLKIRSTKLEDSAMYFCASRGFGTGTSGTTSYEQYFGPGTRLTVT.

The chain links TRBV28 to TRBJ1-1; possibly TRBD1 for D (6 bases). The CDR3 runs to 15 residues. Germline V lookup: CDR1 MDHEN, CDR2 SYDVKM. Trimming removed 1 base at V and 1 base at J, with 10 bases between. CDR3: CASSLYGGRNTEAFF. The CDR3 nucleotides read TGTGCCAGCAGTTTATACGGGGGGCGGAACACTGAAGCTTTCTTT. The variable domain in full, completed from reference TRBV28 and TRBJ1-1, reads DVKVTQSSRYLVKRTGEKVFLECVQDMDHENMFWYRQDPGLGLRLIYFSYDVKMKEKGDIPEGYSVSREKKERFSLILESASTNQTSMYLCASSLYGGRNTEAFFGQGTRLTVV.

This clone has just one count. This chain links TRBV30 with TRBJ2-3; D possibly corresponds to TRBD1 (6 bases). The V end was cut by 2 bases, the J end by 5 bases, with 11 bases between. This CDR3 spans 13 amino acids. Germline values: CDR1 GTSNPN, CDR2 SVGIG (reference sequence). CDR3: CAWSLGAKDTQYF. The CDR3 DNA follows: TGTGCCTGGAGTTTGGGGGCTAAAGATACGCAGTATTTT.

This clone was observed a few times. The rearrangement links TRBV7-2 to TRBJ1-1; 8 bases match TRBD1. Per germline, CDR1 SGHTA and CDR2 FQGNSA. There are 15 residues in the CDR3. After removal of 2 bases from V and 3 bases from J, the junction contained 5 bases not matched to a gene. The CDR3 nucleotides read TGTGCCAGCAGCTTATCAGGGGGCGATGACACTGAAGCTTTCTTT. Protein sequence: CASSLSGGDDTEAFF.

The V gene is TRBV9, the J gene TRBJ2-7; TRBD2 aligns across 12 bases. V shed 3 bases, J shed 6 bases, and the junction held 7 bases outside the gene matches. The germline V gene has CDR1 SGDLS and CDR2 YYNGEE. The CDR3 runs 15 residues. In nucleotides, the CDR3 is TGTGCCAGCAGCGAAGGACTAGCGGGGCCCATCGAGCAGTACTTC. Protein sequence: CASSEGLAGPIEQYF. The variable domain in full, with the rest retrieved from reference TRBV9 and TRBJ2-7, is DSGVTQTPKHLITATGQRVTLRCSPRSGDLSVYWYQQSLDQGLQFLIQYYNGEERAKGNILERFSAQQFPDLHSELNLSSLELGDSALYFCASSEGLAGPIEQYFGPGTRLTVT.

J is TRBJ2-7 and V is TRBV21-1; the table's D call, TRBD1, was not checked against the DNA. TRBV21-1 constitutes a pseudogene. The CDR3 contains 15 residues. CDR3 nucleotide sequence: TGTGCCAGCAGCAAGTCACGGACAGGGGTTGACGAGCAGTACTTC. Its translation is CASSKSRTGVDEQYF.

V usage is TRBV2 and J usage is TRBJ2-7; possibly TRBD1 for D (6 bases). Trimming took off 6 bases at V and 3 bases at J, with 21 bases between the two ends. In germline, CDR1 is SNHLY, CDR2 FYNNEI. CDR3 length equals 16 residues. The CDR3 loop is CASSPGGEQGVYEQYF. In DNA form, the CDR3 reads TGTGCCAGCAGCCCTGGGGGAGAACAGGGAGTCTACGAGCAGTACTTC. Drawing the rest from reference TRBV2 and TRBJ2-7, the complete variable domain is EPEVTQTPSHQVTQMGQEVILRCVPISNHLYFYWYRQILGQKVEFLVSFYNNEISEKSEIFDDQFSVERPDGSNFTLKIRSTKLEDSAMYFCASSPGGEQGVYEQYFGPGTRLTVT.

The chain recombines TRBV2 with TRBJ2-1; no firm D call. Germline values: CDR1 SNHLY, CDR2 FYNNEI. This CDR3 region has 10 residues. V lost 5 bases, J lost 9 bases, and 5 bases lay in between. The CDR3 protein is CASSSSEQFF. CDR3 sequence (DNA): TGTGCCAGCAGTTCTAGTGAGCAGTTCTTC.

This clone is a singleton in its sample. The chain couples TRBV4-2 to TRBJ2-1; 11 nucleotides align to TRBD2. J lost 4 bases, V lost 4 bases, and 12 bases had no gene match. This CDR3 has 18 amino acids. In germline, CDR1 is LGHNA, CDR2 YNFKEQ. The CDR3 coding sequence is TGTGCCAGCAGCCGAGATACCCCGGGACTAGCGGAATACAATGAGCAGTTCTTC. This encodes CASSRDTPGLAEYNEQFF.

The genes are TRBV10-1 and TRBJ2-2, with unresolved D. Trimming left V 8 bases short and J 3 bases short, with 28 bases between. Germline lookup yields CDR1 WNHNN and CDR2 SYGVQD (reference sequence). CDR3 length: 19 residues. In DNA, the CDR3 is TGCGCCAGCGCTACCCAACATCGCTTCCCCATGGTGGACACCGGGGAGCTGTTTTTT. It encodes CASATQHRFPMVDTGELFF.

As for this clone: One end of the junction is discordant with germline, which a read error may explain. The V call is TRBV29-1, the J call TRBJ1-1, with D tentatively TRBD1 (5 bases). This CDR3 region has 8 residues. Per germline, CDR1 SQVTM and CDR2 ANQGSEA. The CDR3 protein is CSVERGRF. In DNA form, the CDR3 reads TGCAGCGTTGAAAGGGGCCGATTT.

The chain carries TRBV7-9 and TRBJ2-2; no definite D call. Germline V gene lookup returns CDR1 SEHNR and CDR2 FQNEAQ (reference sequence). The CDR3 is 17 amino acids. Trimming took 4 bases from V and 0 from J, leaving 15 bases between them. This CDR3 is CASSYPVRRTNTGELFF. The CDR3 region has the DNA TGTGCCAGCAGCTACCCCGTGCGCAGGACGAACACCGGGGAGCTGTTTTTT.

The sample holds a few counts of this clone. The V and J genes are TRBV6-1 and TRBJ2-1; a possible D gene is TRBD1 (6 bases). Germline assignment: CDR1 MNHNS and CDR2 SASEGT. V lost 1 base and J 3 bases, leaving 10 bases between the germline ends. The CDR3 is 15 amino acids. CDR3 sequence reads: CASSEGVGHYNEQFF. CDR3 coding DNA: TGTGCCAGCAGTGAAGGGGTGGGACACTACAATGAGCAGTTCTTC.

The V gene is TRBV19, the J gene TRBJ1-3; 8 bases are a match to TRBD1. J was trimmed by 2 bases and V by 6 bases; bases with no gene match: 3. The CDR3 totals 14 residues. The germline V gene encodes CDR1 LNHDA and CDR2 SQIVND (reference sequence). The DNA of the CDR3 is TGTGCCAGTAGACGACAGGGGACTGGAAACACCATATATTTT. Translating it yields CASRRQGTGNTIYF.

This chain joins TRBV2 and TRBJ2-7, with no clear D. This CDR3 contains 14 residues. The V and J ends lost 5 bases and 1 base respectively, with 12 bases between them. The germline gives CDR1 SNHLY, CDR2 FYNNEI. For the CDR3, the DNA is TGTGCCAGCAGTATTCACAGCCTATCCTACGAGCAGTACTTC. This translates into CASSIHSLSYEQYF.

V usage is TRBV7-2 and J usage is TRBJ2-2; D uncertain. The CDR3 consists of 16 residues. Germline V lookup: CDR1 SGHTA, CDR2 FQGNSA. Trimming removed 0 bases at V and 0 bases at J, with 8 bases between. The CDR3 DNA sequence: TGTGCCAGCAGCTTAGCGCATCAATCGAACACCGGGGAGCTGTTTTTT. It translates to CASSLAHQSNTGELFF.

V gene TRBV7-6 combines with J gene TRBJ2-7; 8 nucleotides line up with TRBD1. The CDR3 extends over 15 amino acids. In germline, CDR1 is SGHVS, CDR2 FNYEAQ. J was trimmed by 6 bases and V by 5 bases; bases with no gene match: 12. CDR3 protein: CASSHGQGAPLEQYF. In nucleotides, the CDR3 is TGTGCCAGCAGCCATGGACAGGGCGCCCCCCTCGAGCAGTACTTC.

The chain is built from TRBV15 and TRBJ1-5; perhaps TRBD1 as D (5 bases). V was pared by 5 bases and J by 4 bases, with 15 bases between. Germline CDR1 reads LNHNV; CDR2 reads YYDKDF (reference sequence). The CDR3 length is 15 residues. The CDR3 DNA reads as TGTGCCACCAGCTTCGGGACCGCCGAGAATCAGCCCCAGCATTTT. Protein product: CATSFGTAENQPQHF. The full variable domain, completed using reference TRBV15 and TRBJ1-5, is DAMVIQNPRYQVTQFGKPVTLSCSQTLNHNVMYWYQQKSSQAPKLLFHYYDKDFNNEADTPDNFQSRRPNTSFCFLDIRSPGLGDTAMYLCATSFGTAENQPQHFGDGTRLSIL.

In the case of this clone: This probably arose from a read error, given a far larger clone one base away. The identical CDR3 is also encoded by other nucleotide sequences in the sample. V is TRBV20-1 and J is TRBJ2-4, with D possibly being TRBD1 (6 bases). Germline V gives CDR1 DFQATT, CDR2 SNEGSKA (reference sequence). V was shortened by 6 bases and J by 10 bases, with 13 bases between the two germline ends. The CDR3 spans 11 residues. The CDR3 coding sequence is TGCAGTGCCAGGTCCGGGACAATTCAGTACTTC. Translated: CSARSGTIQYF.